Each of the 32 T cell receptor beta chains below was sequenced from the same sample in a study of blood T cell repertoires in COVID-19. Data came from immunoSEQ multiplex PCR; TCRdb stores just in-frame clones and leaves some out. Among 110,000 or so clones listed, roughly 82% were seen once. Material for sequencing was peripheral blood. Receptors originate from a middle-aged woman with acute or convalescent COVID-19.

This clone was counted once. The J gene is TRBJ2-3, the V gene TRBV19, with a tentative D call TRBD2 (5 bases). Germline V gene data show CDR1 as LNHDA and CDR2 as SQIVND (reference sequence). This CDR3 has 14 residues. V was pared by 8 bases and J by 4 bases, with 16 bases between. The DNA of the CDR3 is TGTGCCAGTCGAGGGTCGTTTATTGCAGATACGCAGTATTTT. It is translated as CASRGSFIADTQYF.

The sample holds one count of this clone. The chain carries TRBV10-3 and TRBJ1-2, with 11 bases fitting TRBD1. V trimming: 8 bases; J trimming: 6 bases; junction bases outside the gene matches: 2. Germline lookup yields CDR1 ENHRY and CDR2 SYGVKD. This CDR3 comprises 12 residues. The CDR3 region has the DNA TGTGCCATCCGGGGACAGGGGGATGGCTACACCTTC. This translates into CAIRGQGDGYTF.

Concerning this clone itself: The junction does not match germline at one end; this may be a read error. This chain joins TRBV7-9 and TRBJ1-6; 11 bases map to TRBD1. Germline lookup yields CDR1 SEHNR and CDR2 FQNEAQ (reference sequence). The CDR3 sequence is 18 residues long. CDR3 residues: CASSLGTGGIAGSSPLHF. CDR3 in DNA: TGTGCCAGCAGTTTAGGGACAGGGGGAATCGCAGGGAGTTCACCCCTCCACTTT.

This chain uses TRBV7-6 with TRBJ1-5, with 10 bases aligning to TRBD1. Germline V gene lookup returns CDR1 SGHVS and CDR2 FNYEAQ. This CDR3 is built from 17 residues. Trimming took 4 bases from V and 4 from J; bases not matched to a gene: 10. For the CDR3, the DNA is TGTGCCAGCAGCTCCTACATCGGACAGGGGGGTAATCAGCCCCAGCATTTT. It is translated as CASSSYIGQGGNQPQHF.

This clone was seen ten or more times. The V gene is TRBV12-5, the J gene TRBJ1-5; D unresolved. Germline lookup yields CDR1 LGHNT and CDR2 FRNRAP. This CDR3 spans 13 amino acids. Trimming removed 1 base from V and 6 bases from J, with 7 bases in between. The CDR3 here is CASGLDLGQPQHF. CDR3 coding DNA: TGTGCTAGTGGTTTGGATCTCGGTCAGCCCCAGCATTTT.

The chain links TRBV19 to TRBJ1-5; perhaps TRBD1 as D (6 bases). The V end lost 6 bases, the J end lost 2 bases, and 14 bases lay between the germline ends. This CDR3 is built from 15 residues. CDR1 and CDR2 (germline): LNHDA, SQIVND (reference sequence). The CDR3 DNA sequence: TGTGCCAGTAGGTCTACAGGGTACGGCAATCAGCCCCAGCATTTT. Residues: CASRSTGYGNQPQHF. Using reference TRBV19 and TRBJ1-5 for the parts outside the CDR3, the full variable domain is DGGITQSPKYLFRKEGQNVTLSCEQNLNHDAMYWYRQDPGQGLRLIYYSQIVNDFQKGDIAEGYSVSREKKESFPLTVTSAQKNPTAFYLCASRSTGYGNQPQHFGDGTRLSIL.

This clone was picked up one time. This CDR3 reads CASRRTGGTEAFF. DNA for the CDR3: TGTGCCAGTAGGAGGACAGGGGGCACTGAAGCTTTCTTT. The rearrangement uses TRBV19 and TRBJ1-1, with 10 bases matching TRBD1. Germline V gives CDR1 LNHDA, CDR2 SQIVND (reference sequence). The CDR3 covers 13 residues. The trim removed 6 bases at V and 4 bases at J, leaving 2 bases unmatched.

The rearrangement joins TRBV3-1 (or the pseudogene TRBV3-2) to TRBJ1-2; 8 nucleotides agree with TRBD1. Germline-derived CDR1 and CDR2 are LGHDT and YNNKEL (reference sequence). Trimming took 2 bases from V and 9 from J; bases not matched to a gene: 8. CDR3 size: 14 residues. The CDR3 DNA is TGTGCCAGCAGCCAACCTGGGACAGGAGGGAGCTACACCTTC. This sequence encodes CASSQPGTGGSYTF.

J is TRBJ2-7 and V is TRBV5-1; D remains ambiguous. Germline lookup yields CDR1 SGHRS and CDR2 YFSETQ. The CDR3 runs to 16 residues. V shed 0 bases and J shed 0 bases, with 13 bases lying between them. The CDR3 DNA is TGCGCCAGCAGCTTGGAGATGATCTTCAGCTCCTACGAGCAGTACTTC. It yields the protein CASSLEMIFSSYEQYF.

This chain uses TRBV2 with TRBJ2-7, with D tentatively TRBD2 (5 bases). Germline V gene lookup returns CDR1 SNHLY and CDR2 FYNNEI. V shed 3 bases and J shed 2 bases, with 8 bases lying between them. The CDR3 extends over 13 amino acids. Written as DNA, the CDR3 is TGTGCCAGCAGTGAGTACGGGACCTACGAGCAGTACTTC. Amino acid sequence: CASSEYGTYEQYF.

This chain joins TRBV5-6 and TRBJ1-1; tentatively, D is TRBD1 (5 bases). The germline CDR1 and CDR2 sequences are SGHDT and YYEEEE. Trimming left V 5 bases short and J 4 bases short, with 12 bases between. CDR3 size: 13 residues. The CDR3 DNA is TGTGCCAGCAGTATCTCCGGGGGCACTGAAGCTTTCTTT. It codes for CASSISGGTEAFF.

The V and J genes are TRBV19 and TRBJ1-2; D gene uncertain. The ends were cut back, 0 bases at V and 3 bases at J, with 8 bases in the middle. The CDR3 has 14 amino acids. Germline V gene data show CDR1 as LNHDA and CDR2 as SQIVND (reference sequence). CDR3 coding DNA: TGTGCCAGTAGTATAGAGGGCCCAGACTATGGCTACACCTTC. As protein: CASSIEGPDYGYTF.

CDR3 in amino acids: CASSLTIAGRGQFF. In nucleotides, the CDR3 is TGTGCCAGCAGCTTAACTATAGCGGGGAGGGGGCAGTTCTTC. V is TRBV7-2 and J is TRBJ2-1, with 8 bases identical to TRBD2. The germline V gene encodes CDR1 SGHTA and CDR2 FQGNSA. J lost 12 bases, V lost 2 bases, and 9 bases had no gene match. This CDR3 region has 14 residues. The whole variable domain, filled in from reference TRBV7-2 and TRBJ2-1, reads GAGVSQSPSNKVTEKGKDVELRCDPISGHTALYWYRQSLGQGLEFLIYFQGNSAPDKSGLPSDRFSAERTGGSVSTLTIQRTQQEDSAVYLCASSLTIAGRGQFFGPGTRLTVL.

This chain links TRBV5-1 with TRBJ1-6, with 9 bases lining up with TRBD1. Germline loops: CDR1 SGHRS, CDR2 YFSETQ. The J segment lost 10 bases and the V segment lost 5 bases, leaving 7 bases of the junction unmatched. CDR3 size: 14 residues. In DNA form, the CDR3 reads TGCGCCAGCAGTTTCGGGACAGGGTCCTCACCCCTCCACTTT. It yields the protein CASSFGTGSSPLHF. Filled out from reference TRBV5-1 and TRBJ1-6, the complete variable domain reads KAGVTQTPRYLIKTRGQQVTLSCSPISGHRSVSWYQQTPGQGLQFLFEYFSETQRNKGNFPGRFSGRQFSNSRSEMNVSTLELGDSALYLCASSFGTGSSPLHFGNGTRLTVT.

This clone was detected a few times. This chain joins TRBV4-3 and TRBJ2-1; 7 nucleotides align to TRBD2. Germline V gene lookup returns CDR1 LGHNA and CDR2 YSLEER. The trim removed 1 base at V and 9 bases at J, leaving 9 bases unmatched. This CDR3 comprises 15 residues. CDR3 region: CASSQGGGGTAEQFF. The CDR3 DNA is TGCGCCAGCAGCCAAGGGGGCGGGGGAACGGCTGAGCAGTTCTTC.

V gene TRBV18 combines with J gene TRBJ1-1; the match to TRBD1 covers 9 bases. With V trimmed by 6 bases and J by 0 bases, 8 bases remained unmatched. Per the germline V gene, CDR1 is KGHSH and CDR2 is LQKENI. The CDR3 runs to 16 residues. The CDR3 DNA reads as TGTGCCAGCTCTCAAGGACAGGGGACCATGAACACTGAAGCTTTCTTT. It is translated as CASSQGQGTMNTEAFF.

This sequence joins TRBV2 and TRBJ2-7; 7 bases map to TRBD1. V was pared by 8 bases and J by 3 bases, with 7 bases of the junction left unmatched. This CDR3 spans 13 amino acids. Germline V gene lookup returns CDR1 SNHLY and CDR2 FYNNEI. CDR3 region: CASGRDRDYEQYF. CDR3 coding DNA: TGTGCCAGCGGTAGAGACAGGGACTACGAGCAGTACTTC.

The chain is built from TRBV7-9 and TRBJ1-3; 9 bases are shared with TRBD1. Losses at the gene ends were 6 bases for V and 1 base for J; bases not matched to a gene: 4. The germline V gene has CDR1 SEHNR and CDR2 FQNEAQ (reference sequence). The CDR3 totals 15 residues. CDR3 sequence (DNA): TGTGCCAGCAGGCTTGGGACAGGGTCTGGAAACACCATATATTTT. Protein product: CASRLGTGSGNTIYF.

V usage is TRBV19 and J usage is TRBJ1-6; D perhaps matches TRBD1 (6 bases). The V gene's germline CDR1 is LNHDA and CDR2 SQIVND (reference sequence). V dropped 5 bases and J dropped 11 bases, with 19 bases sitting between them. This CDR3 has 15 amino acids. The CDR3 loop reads CASSRPGGRGPPLHF. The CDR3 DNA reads TGTGCCAGTAGTCGACCCGGTGGCAGGGGACCACCCCTCCACTTT. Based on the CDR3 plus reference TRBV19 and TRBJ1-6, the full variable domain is DGGITQSPKYLFRKEGQNVTLSCEQNLNHDAMYWYRQDPGQGLRLIYYSQIVNDFQKGDIAEGYSVSREKKESFPLTVTSAQKNPTAFYLCASSRPGGRGPPLHFGNGTRLTVT.

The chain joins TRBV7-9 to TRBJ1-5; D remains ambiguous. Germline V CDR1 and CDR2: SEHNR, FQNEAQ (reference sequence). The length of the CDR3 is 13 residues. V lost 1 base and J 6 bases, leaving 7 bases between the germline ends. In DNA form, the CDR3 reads TGTGCCAGCAGCTTAGGTGGGCCTCAGCCCCAGCATTTT. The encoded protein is CASSLGGPQPQHF.

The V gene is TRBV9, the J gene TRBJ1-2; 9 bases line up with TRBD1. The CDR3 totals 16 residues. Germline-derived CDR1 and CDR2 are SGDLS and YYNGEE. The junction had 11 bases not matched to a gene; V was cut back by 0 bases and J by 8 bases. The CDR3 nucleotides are TGTGCCAGCAGCGTAGACGTAGTGGGGACAGGGTCCGGCTACACCTTC. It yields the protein CASSVDVVGTGSGYTF.

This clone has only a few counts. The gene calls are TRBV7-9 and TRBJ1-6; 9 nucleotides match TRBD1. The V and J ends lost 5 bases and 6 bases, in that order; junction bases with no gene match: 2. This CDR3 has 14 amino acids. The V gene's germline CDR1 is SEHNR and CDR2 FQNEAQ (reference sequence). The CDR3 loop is CASSLDRGNSPLHF. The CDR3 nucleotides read TGTGCCAGCAGCCTGGACAGGGGTAATTCACCCCTCCACTTT.

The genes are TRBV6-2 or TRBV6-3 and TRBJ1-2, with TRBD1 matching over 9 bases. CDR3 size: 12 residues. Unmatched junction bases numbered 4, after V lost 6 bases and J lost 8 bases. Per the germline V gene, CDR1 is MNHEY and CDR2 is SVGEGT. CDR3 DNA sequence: TGTGCCAGCAGCACGACAGGGGGAGGCTACACCTTC. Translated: CASSTTGGGYTF.

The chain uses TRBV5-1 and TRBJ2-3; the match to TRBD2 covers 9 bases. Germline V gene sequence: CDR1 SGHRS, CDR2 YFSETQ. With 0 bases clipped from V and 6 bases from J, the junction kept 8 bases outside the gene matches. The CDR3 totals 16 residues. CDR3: CASSLASGVVTDTQYF. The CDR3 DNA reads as TGCGCCAGCAGCTTGGCTAGCGGGGTCGTCACGGATACGCAGTATTTT.

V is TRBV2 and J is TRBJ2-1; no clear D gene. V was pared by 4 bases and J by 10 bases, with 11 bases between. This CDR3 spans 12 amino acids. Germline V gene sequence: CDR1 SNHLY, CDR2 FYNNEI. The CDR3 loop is CASSAPVQEQFF. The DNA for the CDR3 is TGTGCCAGCAGTGCCCCCGTACAAGAGCAGTTCTTC.

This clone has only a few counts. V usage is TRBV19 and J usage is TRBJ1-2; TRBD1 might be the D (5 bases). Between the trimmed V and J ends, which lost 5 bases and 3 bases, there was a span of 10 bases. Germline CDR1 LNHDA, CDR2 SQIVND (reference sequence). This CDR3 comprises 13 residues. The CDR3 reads CASSSGFHYGYTF. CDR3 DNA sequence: TGTGCCAGTAGTTCAGGGTTTCACTATGGCTACACCTTC. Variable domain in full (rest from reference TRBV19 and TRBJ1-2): DGGITQSPKYLFRKEGQNVTLSCEQNLNHDAMYWYRQDPGQGLRLIYYSQIVNDFQKGDIAEGYSVSREKKESFPLTVTSAQKNPTAFYLCASSSGFHYGYTFGSGTRLTVV.

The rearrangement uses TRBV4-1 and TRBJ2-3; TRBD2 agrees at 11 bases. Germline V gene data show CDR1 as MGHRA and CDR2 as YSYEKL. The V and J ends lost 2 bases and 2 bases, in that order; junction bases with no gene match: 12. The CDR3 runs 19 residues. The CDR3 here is CASSQTPPASGGYTDTQYF. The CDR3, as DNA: TGCGCCAGCAGCCAAACCCCCCCGGCTAGCGGGGGGTACACAGATACGCAGTATTTT.

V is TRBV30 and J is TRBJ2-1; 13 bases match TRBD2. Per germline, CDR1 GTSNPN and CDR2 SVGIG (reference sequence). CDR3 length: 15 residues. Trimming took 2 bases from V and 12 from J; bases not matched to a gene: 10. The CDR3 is CAWSRTSGGPSAQFF. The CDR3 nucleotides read TGTGCCTGGAGTCGGACTAGCGGGGGTCCTTCGGCGCAGTTCTTC.

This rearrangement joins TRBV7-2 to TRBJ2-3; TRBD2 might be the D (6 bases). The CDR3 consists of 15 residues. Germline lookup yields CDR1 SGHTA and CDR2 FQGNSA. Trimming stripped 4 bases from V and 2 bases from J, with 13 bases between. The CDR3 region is CASSSQAGVTDTQYF. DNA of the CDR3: TGTGCCAGCAGCTCCCAAGCGGGCGTCACAGATACGCAGTATTTT.

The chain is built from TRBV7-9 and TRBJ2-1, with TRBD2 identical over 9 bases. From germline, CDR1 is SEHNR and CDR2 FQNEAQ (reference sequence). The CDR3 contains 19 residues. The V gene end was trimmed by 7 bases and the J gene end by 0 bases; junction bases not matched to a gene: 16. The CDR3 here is CASTGPTSGGKFSYNEQFF. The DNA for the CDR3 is TGTGCCAGCACCGGACCGACTAGCGGCGGAAAATTCTCCTACAATGAGCAGTTCTTC. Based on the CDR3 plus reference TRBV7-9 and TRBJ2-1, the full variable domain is DTGVSQNPRHKITKRGQNVTFRCDPISEHNRLYWYRQTLGQGPEFLTYFQNEAQLEKSRLLSDRFSAERPKGSFSTLEIQRTEQGDSAMYLCASTGPTSGGKFSYNEQFFGPGTRLTVL.

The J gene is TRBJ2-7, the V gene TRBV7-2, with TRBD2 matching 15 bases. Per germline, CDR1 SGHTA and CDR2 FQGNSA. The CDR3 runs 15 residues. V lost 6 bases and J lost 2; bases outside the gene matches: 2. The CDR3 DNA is TGTGCCAGCAGGCGGACTAGCGGGGGGGCCTACGAGCAGTACTTC. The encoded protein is CASRRTSGGAYEQYF.

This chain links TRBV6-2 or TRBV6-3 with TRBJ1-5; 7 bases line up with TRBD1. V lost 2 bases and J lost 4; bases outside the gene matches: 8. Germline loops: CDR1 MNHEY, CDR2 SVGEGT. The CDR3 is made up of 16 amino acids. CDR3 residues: CASSYAALQGNQPQHF. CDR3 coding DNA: TGTGCCAGCAGTTACGCCGCTTTACAGGGGAATCAGCCCCAGCATTTT.